This T cell receptor (beta chain) was recovered during a study of T cell responses to AZD1222 COVID-19 vaccine. Regarding the study as a whole: Most donors were white British and more were female, and clonal diversity was possibly underestimated. Regions 160-218 and 743-854 held dominance among vaccine-associated CD4 TCRs, which spanned spike. Among AZD1222 vaccinees, only 5 to 7 were seropositive at baseline.

Comments on this clone: What it binds is unknown.

The CDR3 contains 13 residues. CDR1 is ENHRY and CDR2 is SYGVKD in the germline V gene. Trimming pared 7 bases from V and 0 bases from J, leaving 9 bases between. Profiled with immunoSEQ multiplex PCR; TCRdb holds only in-frame clones, not every one. The table has some 200,000 clones, 90% to 95% seen once. The TCR was taken from an adult who received the MenACWY meningococcal vaccine as a control. The chain carries TRBV10-3 and TRBJ1-2, with D hard to call. The source material was peripheral blood, sampled 28 days after the second dose of the MenACWY control vaccine. CDR3 nucleotides: TGTGCCATCACCGCCACTACTAACTATGGCTACACCTTC. Amino acids: CAITATTNYGYTF.